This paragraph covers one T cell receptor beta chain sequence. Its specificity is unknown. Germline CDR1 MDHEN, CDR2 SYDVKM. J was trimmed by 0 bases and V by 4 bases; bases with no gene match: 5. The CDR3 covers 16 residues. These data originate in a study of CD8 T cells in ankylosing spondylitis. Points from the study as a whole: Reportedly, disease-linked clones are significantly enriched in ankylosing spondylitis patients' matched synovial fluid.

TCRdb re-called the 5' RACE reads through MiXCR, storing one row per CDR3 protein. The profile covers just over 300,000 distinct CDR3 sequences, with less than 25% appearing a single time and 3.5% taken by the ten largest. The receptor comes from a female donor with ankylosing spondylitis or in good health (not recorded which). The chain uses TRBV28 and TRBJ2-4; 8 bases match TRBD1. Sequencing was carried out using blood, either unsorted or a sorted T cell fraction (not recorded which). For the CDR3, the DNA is TGTGCCAGCAGTTCGACAGGGGAGCGAGCCAAAAACATTCAGTACTTC. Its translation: CASSSTGERAKNIQYF.